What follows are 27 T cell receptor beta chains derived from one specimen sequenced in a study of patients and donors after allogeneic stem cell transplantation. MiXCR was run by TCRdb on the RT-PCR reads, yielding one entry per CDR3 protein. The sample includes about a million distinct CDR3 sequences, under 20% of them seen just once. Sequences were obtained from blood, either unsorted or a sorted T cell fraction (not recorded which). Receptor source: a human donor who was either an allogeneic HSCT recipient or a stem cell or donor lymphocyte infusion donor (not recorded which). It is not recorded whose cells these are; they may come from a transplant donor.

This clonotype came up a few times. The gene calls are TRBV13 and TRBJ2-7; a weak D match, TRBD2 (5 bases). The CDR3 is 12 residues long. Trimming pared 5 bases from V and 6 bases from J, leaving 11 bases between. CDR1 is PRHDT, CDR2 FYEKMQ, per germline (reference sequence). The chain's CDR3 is CASSPEGSEQYF. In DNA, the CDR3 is TGTGCCAGCAGCCCGGAAGGGAGCGAGCAGTACTTC.

In DNA form, the CDR3 reads TGTGCCAGCAGCTCAGTACTAGCGGGACAGGAGACCCAGTACTTC. Translating it yields CASSSVLAGQETQYF. The V call is TRBV3-1, the J call TRBJ2-5, with 10 bases aligning to TRBD2. The V gene's germline CDR1 is LGHDT and CDR2 YNNKEL (reference sequence). The CDR3 runs 15 residues. V lost 5 bases and J lost 5; bases outside the gene matches: 8.

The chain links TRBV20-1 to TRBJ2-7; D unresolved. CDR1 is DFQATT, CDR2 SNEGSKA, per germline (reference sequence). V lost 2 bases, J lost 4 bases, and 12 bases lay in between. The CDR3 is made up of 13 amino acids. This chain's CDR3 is CSARSPDSYEQYF. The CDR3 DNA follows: TGCAGTGCTAGATCCCCCGACTCATACGAGCAGTACTTC.

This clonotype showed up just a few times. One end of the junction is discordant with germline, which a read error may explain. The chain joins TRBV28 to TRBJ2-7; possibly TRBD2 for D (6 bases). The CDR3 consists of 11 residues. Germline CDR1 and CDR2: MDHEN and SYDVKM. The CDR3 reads CASSNPGLPRF. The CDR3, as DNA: TGTGCCAGCAGCAACCCGGGACTCCCACGCTTC.

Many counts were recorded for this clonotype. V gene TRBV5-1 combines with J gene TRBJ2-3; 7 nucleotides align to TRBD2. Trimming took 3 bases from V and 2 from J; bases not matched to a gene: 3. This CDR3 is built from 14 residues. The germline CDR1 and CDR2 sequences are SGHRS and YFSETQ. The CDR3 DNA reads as TGCGCCAGCAGCTCCCGGGACTACACAGATACGCAGTATTTT. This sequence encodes CASSSRDYTDTQYF.

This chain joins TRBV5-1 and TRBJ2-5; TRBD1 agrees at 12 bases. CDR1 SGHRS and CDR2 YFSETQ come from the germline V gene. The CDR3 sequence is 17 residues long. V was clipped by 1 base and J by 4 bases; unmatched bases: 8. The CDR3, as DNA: TGCGCCAGCAGCTTGCACGGGACAGGGGGCGCGGGAGAGACCCAGTACTTC. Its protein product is CASSLHGTGGAGETQYF.

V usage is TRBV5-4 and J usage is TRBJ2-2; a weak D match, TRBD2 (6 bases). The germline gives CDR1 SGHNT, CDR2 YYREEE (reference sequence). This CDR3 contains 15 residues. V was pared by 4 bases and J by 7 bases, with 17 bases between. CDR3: CASSVGEDYVGELFF. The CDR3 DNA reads TGTGCCAGCAGCGTGGGCGAGGACTATGTCGGGGAGCTGTTTTTT.

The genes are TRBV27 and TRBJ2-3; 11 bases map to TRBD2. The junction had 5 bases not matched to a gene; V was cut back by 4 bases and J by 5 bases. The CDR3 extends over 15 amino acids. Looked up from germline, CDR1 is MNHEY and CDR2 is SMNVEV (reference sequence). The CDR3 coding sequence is TGTGCCAGCAGTTATAGCGGGGGGGGCAGAGATACGCAGTATTTT. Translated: CASSYSGGGRDTQYF.

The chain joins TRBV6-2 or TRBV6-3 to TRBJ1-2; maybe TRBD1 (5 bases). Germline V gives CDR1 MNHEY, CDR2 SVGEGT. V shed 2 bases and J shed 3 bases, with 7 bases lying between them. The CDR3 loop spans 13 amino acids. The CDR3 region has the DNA TGTGCCAGCAGTTACCAGGGACACTATGGCTACACCTTC. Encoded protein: CASSYQGHYGYTF.

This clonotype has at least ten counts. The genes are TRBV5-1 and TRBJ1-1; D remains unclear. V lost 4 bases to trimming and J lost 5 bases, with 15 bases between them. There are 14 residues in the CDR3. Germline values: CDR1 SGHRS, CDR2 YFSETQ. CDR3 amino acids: CASSLELGTTEAFF. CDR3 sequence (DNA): TGCGCCAGCAGCCTGGAGCTGGGAACGACTGAAGCTTTCTTT.

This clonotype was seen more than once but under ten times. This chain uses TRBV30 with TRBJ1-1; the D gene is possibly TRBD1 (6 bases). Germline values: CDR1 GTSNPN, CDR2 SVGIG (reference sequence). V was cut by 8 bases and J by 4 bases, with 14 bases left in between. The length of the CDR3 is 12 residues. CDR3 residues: CATSQGSTEAFF. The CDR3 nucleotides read TGTGCCACCTCCCAGGGGAGCACTGAAGCTTTCTTT.

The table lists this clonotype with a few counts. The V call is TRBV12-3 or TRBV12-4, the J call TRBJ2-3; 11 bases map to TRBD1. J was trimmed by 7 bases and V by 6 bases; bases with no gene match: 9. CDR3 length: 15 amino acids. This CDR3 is CASRSPGTGGYTQYF. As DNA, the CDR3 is TGTGCCAGCAGGTCCCCCGGGACAGGGGGATATACGCAGTATTTT.

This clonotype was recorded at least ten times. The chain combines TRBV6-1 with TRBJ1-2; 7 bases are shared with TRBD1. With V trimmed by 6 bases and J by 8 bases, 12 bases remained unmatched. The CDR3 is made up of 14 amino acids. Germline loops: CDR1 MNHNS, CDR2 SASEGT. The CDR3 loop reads CASRGPDRAGGYTF. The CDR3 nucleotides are TGTGCCAGCAGGGGGCCCGACAGGGCCGGCGGCTACACCTTC.

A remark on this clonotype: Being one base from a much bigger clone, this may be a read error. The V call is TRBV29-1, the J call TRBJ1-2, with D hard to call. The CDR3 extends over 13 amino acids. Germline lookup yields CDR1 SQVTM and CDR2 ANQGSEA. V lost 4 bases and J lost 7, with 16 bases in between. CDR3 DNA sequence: TGCAGCGTTGTCGCGGATCTAATCCGTGGCTACACCTTC. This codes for CSVVADLIRGYTF.

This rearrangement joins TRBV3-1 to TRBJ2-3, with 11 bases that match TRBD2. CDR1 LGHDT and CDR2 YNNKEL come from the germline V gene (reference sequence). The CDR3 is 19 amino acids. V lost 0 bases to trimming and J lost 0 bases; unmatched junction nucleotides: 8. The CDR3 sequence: CASSQDTRLAGGSTDTQYF. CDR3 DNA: TGTGCCAGCAGCCAAGATACGAGGCTAGCGGGAGGAAGCACAGATACGCAGTATTTT.

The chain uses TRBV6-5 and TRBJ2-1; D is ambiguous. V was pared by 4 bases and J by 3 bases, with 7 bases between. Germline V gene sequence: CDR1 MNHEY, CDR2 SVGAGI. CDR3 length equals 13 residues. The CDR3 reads CASSSLLYNEQFF. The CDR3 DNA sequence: TGTGCCAGCAGTTCCCTACTCTACAATGAGCAGTTCTTC.

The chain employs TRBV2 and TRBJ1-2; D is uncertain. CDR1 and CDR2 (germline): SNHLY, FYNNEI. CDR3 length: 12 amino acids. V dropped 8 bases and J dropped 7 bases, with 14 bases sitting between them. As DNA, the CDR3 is TGTGCCAGCGGGAGGGTGGAGAGTGGCTACACCTTC. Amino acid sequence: CASGRVESGYTF.

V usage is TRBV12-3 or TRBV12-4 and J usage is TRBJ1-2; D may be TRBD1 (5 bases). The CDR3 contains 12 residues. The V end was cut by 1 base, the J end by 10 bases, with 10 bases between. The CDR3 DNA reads TGTGCCAGCAGTTTAGAAGAGGGGAACTACACCTTC. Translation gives CASSLEEGNYTF.

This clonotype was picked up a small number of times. CDR3: CASSKRGSSCTDTQYF. Written as DNA, the CDR3 is TGTGCCAGCAGCAAAAGGGGTTCTTCCTGCACAGATACGCAGTATTTT. The chain carries TRBV21-1 and TRBJ2-3; the table assigns TRBD1, which was not confirmed against the DNA. TRBV21-1 is tagged as a pseudogene. The CDR3 has 16 residues.

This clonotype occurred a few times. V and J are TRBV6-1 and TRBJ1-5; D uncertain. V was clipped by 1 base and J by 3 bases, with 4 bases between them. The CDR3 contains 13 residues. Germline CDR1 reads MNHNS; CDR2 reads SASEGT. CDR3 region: CASSEGDNQPQHF. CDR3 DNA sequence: TGTGCCAGCAGTGAAGGCGACAATCAGCCCCAGCATTTT.

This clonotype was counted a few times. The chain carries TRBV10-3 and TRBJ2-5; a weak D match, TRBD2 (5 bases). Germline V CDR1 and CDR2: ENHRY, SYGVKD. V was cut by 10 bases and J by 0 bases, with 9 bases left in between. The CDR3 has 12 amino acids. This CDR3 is CATRGYQETQYF. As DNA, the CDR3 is TGTGCCACCCGAGGGTACCAAGAGACCCAGTACTTC.

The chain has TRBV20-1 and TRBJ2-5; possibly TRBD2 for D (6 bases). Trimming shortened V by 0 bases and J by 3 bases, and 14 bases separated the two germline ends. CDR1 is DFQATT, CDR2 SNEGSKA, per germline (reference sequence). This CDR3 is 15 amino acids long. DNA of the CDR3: TGCAGTGCTAGAGATCCCGGGGGTAGTAAAGAGACCCAGTACTTC. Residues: CSARDPGGSKETQYF.

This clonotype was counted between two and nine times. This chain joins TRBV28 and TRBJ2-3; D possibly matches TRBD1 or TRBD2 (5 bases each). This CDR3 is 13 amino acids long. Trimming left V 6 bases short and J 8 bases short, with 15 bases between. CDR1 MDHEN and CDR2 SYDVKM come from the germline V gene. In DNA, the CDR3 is TGTGCCAGCAGGCCCACTTACGGGACTACGCAGTATTTT. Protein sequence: CASRPTYGTTQYF.

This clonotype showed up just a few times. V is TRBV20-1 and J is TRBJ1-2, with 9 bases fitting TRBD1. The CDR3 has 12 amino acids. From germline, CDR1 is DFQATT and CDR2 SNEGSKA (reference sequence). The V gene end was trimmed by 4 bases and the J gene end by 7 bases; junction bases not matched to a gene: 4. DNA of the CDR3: TGCAGTGCTACCACAGGGGGCTCTGGCTACACCTTC. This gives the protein CSATTGGSGYTF.

CDR3 residues: CSAIGTGLKVKQETQYF. CDR3 in DNA: TGCAGTGCTATCGGGACAGGGTTGAAGGTTAAGCAAGAGACCCAGTACTTC. The gene calls are TRBV20-1 and TRBJ2-5; 9 bases are shared with TRBD1. V dropped 4 bases and J dropped 2; count of bases not matched to a gene: 14. Germline CDR1 DFQATT, CDR2 SNEGSKA (reference sequence). The CDR3 is 17 amino acids.

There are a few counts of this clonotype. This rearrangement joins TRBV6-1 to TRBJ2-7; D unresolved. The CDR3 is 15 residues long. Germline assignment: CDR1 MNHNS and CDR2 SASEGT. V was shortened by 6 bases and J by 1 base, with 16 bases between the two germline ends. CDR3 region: CASRTSFVESYEQYF. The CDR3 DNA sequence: TGTGCCAGCAGAACTTCGTTCGTGGAGTCCTACGAGCAGTACTTC.

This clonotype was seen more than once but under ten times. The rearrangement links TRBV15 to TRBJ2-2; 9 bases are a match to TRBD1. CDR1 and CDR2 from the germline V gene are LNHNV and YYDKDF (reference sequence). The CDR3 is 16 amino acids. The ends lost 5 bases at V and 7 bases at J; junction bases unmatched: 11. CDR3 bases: TGTGCCACCAGCGACCCGGGACAGGGAATTGACGGGGAGCTGTTTTTT. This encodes CATSDPGQGIDGELFF. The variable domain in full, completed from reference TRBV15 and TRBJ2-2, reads DAMVIQNPRYQVTQFGKPVTLSCSQTLNHNVMYWYQQKSSQAPKLLFHYYDKDFNNEADTPDNFQSRRPNTSFCFLDIRSPGLGDTAMYLCATSDPGQGIDGELFFGEGSRLTVL.